One TCR beta chain is described in this entry. V was clipped by 4 bases and J by 8 bases, with 11 bases between them. This CDR3 contains 13 residues. Germline assignment: CDR1 LNHDA and CDR2 SQIVND (reference sequence). The source of the sample is a study of T cell changes during pregnancy in multiple sclerosis. TCRdb keeps only in-frame clones here, not all; method: immunoSEQ multiplex PCR. The sample has under 100,000 clones; around 93% are singletons. The starting material was peripheral blood, obtained in the third trimester of pregnancy. The TCR originated in a female donor with multiple sclerosis, enrolled in a pregnancy study. V is TRBV19 and J is TRBJ1-4; D is ambiguous. The CDR3 is CASSTNSKEKLFF. The CDR3 DNA reads as TGTGCCAGTAGTACCAATAGCAAAGAAAAACTGTTTTTT.